This passage covers 22 T cell receptor beta chains from one sample sequenced in a study of beta chain features in type 1 diabetes. What was sequenced were expressed TCRB transcripts, since all of the isolated RNA had been reverse transcribed. Here immunoSEQ multiplex PCR was the method, and the copy in TCRdb shows in-frame clones only, minus some. The table has 160,000 or so clones, 7.5% to 9.5% seen once. The material sequenced was central memory CD4+ T cells from blood. These receptors all stem from a young woman in good health.

The J gene is TRBJ1-4, the V gene TRBV9; 7 bases are a match to TRBD1. The germline V gene has CDR1 SGDLS and CDR2 YYNGEE. The CDR3 extends over 15 amino acids. The J segment lost 5 bases and the V segment lost 3 bases, leaving 7 bases of the junction unmatched. The CDR3 loop is CASSERQGGNEKLFF. In DNA, the CDR3 is TGTGCCAGCAGCGAAAGACAGGGAGGAAATGAAAAACTGTTTTTT. The variable domain in full, with the rest retrieved from reference TRBV9 and TRBJ1-4, is DSGVTQTPKHLITATGQRVTLRCSPRSGDLSVYWYQQSLDQGLQFLIQYYNGEERAKGNILERFSAQQFPDLHSELNLSSLELGDSALYFCASSERQGGNEKLFFGSGTQLSVL.

This clone was seen a few times. The chain recombines TRBV5-4 with TRBJ2-5; 8 bases fit TRBD1. The J segment lost 1 base and the V segment lost 0 bases, leaving 8 bases of the junction unmatched. Germline loops: CDR1 SGHNT, CDR2 YYREEE (reference sequence). The CDR3 contains 17 residues. CDR3 coding DNA: TGTGCCAGCAGCTTGGTCGTTCAGGGGGCTTTCCAAGAGACCCAGTACTTC. Translating it yields CASSLVVQGAFQETQYF.

This chain joins TRBV7-9 and TRBJ1-2; 9 bases map to TRBD1. The V gene end was trimmed by 5 bases and the J gene end by 2 bases; junction bases not matched to a gene: 9. Germline V gene lookup returns CDR1 SEHNR and CDR2 FQNEAQ (reference sequence). CDR3 size: 16 residues. CDR3 amino acids: CASSLGQGKGNYGYTF. The DNA for the CDR3 is TGTGCCAGCAGCCTGGGACAGGGAAAGGGAAACTATGGCTACACCTTC.

This clone was detected only a few times. The chain uses TRBV29-1 and TRBJ2-5; 7 nucleotides agree with TRBD2. The V gene end was trimmed by 6 bases and the J gene end by 5 bases; junction bases not matched to a gene: 6. CDR3 length: 12 residues. Germline V gives CDR1 SQVTM, CDR2 ANQGSEA. CDR3 sequence reads: CSVILAQETQYF. CDR3 DNA: TGCAGCGTCATACTAGCGCAGGAGACCCAGTACTTC.

There are a few counts of this clone. CDR3 sequence: CASSLPGQGFSEQFF. DNA of the CDR3: TGTGCCAGCAGTCTTCCGGGACAGGGATTTAGTGAGCAGTTCTTC. This rearrangement joins TRBV2 to TRBJ2-1, with 9 bases matching TRBD1. Trimming cost V 5 bases and J 9 bases; bases outside gene matches: 11. The CDR3 spans 15 residues. Per the germline V gene, CDR1 is SNHLY and CDR2 is FYNNEI.

The chain combines TRBV20-1 with TRBJ1-1; no definite D call. V shed 5 bases and J shed 3 bases, with 7 bases lying between them. This CDR3 has 11 amino acids. Germline CDR1 reads DFQATT; CDR2 reads SNEGSKA (reference sequence). The CDR3 spells CSAEGYTEAFF. Written as DNA, the CDR3 is TGCAGTGCTGAGGGATACACTGAAGCTTTCTTT.

This clone was counted between two and nine times. The chain links TRBV18 to TRBJ1-1; D perhaps matches TRBD1 (6 bases). Germline V CDR1 and CDR2: KGHSH, LQKENI. Trimming took 3 bases from V and 8 from J, leaving 13 bases between them. CDR3 length: 13 amino acids. CDR3 nucleotide sequence: TGTGCCAGCTCACCGGGAGGGGGGCAGGAAGCTTTCTTT. It codes for CASSPGGGQEAFF.

This chain joins TRBV15 and TRBJ2-5; D is possibly TRBD2 (6 bases). Germline assignment: CDR1 LNHNV and CDR2 YYDKDF (reference sequence). The V gene lost 8 bases and the J gene lost 3 bases, with 10 bases spanning the gap. The CDR3 sequence is 12 residues long. As DNA, the CDR3 is TGTGCCACCGCAACGGGGGAAGAGACCCAGTACTTC. It yields the protein CATATGEETQYF.

In its sample, this clone was seen a few times. V gene TRBV27 combines with J gene TRBJ2-1; 10 bases line up with TRBD1. The ends lost 7 bases at V and 9 bases at J; junction bases unmatched: 15. The germline CDR1 and CDR2 sequences are MNHEY and SMNVEV (reference sequence). The CDR3 has 16 residues. The CDR3 is CASNALPGQGIGEQFF. The CDR3 nucleotides read TGTGCCAGCAACGCCCTTCCGGGACAGGGGATCGGTGAGCAGTTCTTC.

The chain joins TRBV2 to TRBJ1-5, with TRBD1 identical over 11 bases. The J segment lost 0 bases and the V segment lost 5 bases, leaving 9 bases of the junction unmatched. The CDR3 spans 18 residues. Germline lookup yields CDR1 SNHLY and CDR2 FYNNEI. In DNA form, the CDR3 reads TGTGCCAGCAGTAACGGACAGGGGGCCCCTAATAGCAATCAGCCCCAGCATTTT. Its protein is CASSNGQGAPNSNQPQHF.

This clone has only a few counts. This rearrangement joins TRBV11-2 to TRBJ2-5; 10 bases line up with TRBD1. Trimming removed 3 bases from V and 5 bases from J; junction bases left unmatched: 6. The CDR3 spans 15 residues. Germline-derived CDR1 and CDR2 are SGHAT and FQNNGV. Here the CDR3 DNA reads TGTGCCAGCAGCTTCAACCGGGGACAGGGGGAGACCCAGTACTTC. Amino acid sequence: CASSFNRGQGETQYF.

This clone was seen only a few times. The V gene is TRBV30, the J gene TRBJ2-5; TRBD2 is a possible D gene (5 bases). Looked up from germline, CDR1 is GTSNPN and CDR2 is SVGIG (reference sequence). The CDR3 is 14 amino acids. The V gene lost 2 bases and the J gene lost 4 bases, with 14 bases spanning the gap. The CDR3 bases are TGTGCCTGGAGTCCCTCCAACGGGGTAGAGACCCAGTACTTC. This encodes CAWSPSNGVETQYF.

V usage is TRBV4-2 and J usage is TRBJ1-2; 8 nucleotides match TRBD1. This CDR3 has 15 amino acids. Germline-derived CDR1 and CDR2 are LGHNA and YNFKEQ. V lost 1 base, J lost 3 bases, and 4 bases stayed unmatched. The chain's CDR3 is CASSQVNRGYYGYTF. DNA of the CDR3: TGTGCCAGCAGCCAAGTAAACAGGGGGTACTATGGCTACACCTTC.

The V call is TRBV27, the J call TRBJ2-3; the match to TRBD2 covers 9 bases. Per germline, CDR1 MNHEY and CDR2 SMNVEV (reference sequence). Trimming took 2 bases from V and 9 from J; bases not matched to a gene: 9. The CDR3 has 15 residues. CDR3 nucleotides: TGTGCCAGCAGTTTAGCGGGAGGGCCTGGCGGGACGCAGTATTTT. Protein product: CASSLAGGPGGTQYF.

The CDR3 nucleotides read TGTGCCAGCAGTAGCGGGGGGGCGCCCTACAATGAGCAGTTCTTC. It translates to CASSSGGAPYNEQFF. The V gene is TRBV27, the J gene TRBJ2-1; 10 bases line up with TRBD2. The CDR3 totals 15 residues. Germline assignment: CDR1 MNHEY and CDR2 SMNVEV (reference sequence). With V trimmed by 5 bases and J by 2 bases, 3 bases remained unmatched.

Many counts were recorded for this clone. The chain combines TRBV30 with TRBJ2-1, with 7 positions matching TRBD1. Germline lookup yields CDR1 GTSNPN and CDR2 SVGIG (reference sequence). The CDR3 is 14 amino acids. The V gene end was trimmed by 3 bases and the J gene end by 5 bases; junction bases not matched to a gene: 7. CDR3 sequence reads: CAWRQRGPHNEQFF. CDR3 nucleotides: TGTGCCTGGAGGCAGAGGGGGCCCCACAATGAGCAGTTCTTC.

This clone has only a few counts. CDR3 sequence reads: CASSYRRVSSEAFF. In nucleotides, the CDR3 is TGTGCCAGCAGTTATAGGAGGGTAAGCTCTGAAGCTTTCTTT. The chain employs TRBV6-5 and TRBJ1-1; no firm D call. Germline V gene data show CDR1 as MNHEY and CDR2 as SVGAGI. The CDR3 extends over 14 amino acids. Trimming cost V 3 bases and J 6 bases, with 14 bases left between them.

The rearrangement uses TRBV11-3 and TRBJ2-7, with TRBD2 matching over 10 bases. The germline CDR1 and CDR2 sequences are SGHNT and YENEEA. This CDR3 region has 15 residues. Trimming cost V 5 bases and J 3 bases; bases outside gene matches: 7. The CDR3 loop reads CASSEIAGGYYEQYF. The CDR3 region has the DNA TGTGCCAGCAGCGAGATAGCGGGGGGTTACTACGAGCAGTACTTC.

This chain links TRBV29-1 with TRBJ1-3, with D possibly matching TRBD1 (6 bases). CDR3 length: 12 residues. Germline values: CDR1 SQVTM, CDR2 ANQGSEA. V lost 4 bases, J lost 3 bases, and 7 bases lay in between. DNA for the CDR3: TGCAGCGTTGCAGGGGATGGAAACACCATATATTTT. It encodes CSVAGDGNTIYF.

In its sample, this clone was seen a few times. The rearrangement links TRBV30 to TRBJ1-3; 9 nucleotides line up with TRBD1. Losses at the gene ends were 3 bases for V and 2 bases for J; bases not matched to a gene: 2. The CDR3 is 14 residues long. Germline V gene data show CDR1 as GTSNPN and CDR2 as SVGIG (reference sequence). The CDR3 reads CAWRDRGPGNTIYF. CDR3 DNA sequence: TGTGCCTGGAGGGACAGGGGACCTGGAAACACCATATATTTT.

This chain connects TRBV4-2 to TRBJ2-2; TRBD2 aligns across 8 bases. After removal of 0 bases from V and 2 bases from J, the junction contained 11 bases not matched to a gene. Germline V CDR1 and CDR2: LGHNA, YNFKEQ. CDR3 length: 19 residues. Here the CDR3 reads CASSQDPLPGGGNTGELFF. Here the CDR3 DNA reads TGTGCCAGCAGCCAAGATCCCCTACCGGGGGGGGGAAACACCGGGGAGCTGTTTTTT.

V gene TRBV7-6 combines with J gene TRBJ2-6; 7 nucleotides agree with TRBD1. Germline trimming cut 5 bases from V and 2 bases from J; bases unmatched to any gene: 3. The CDR3 covers 15 residues. Germline loops: CDR1 SGHVS, CDR2 FNYEAQ. CDR3 loop: CASSRGQTGANVLTF. CDR3 DNA sequence: TGTGCCAGCAGCAGGGGACAGACTGGGGCCAACGTCCTGACTTTC.